The 18 T cell receptor beta chains below were found in one sample sequenced in a study of beta chain features in type 1 diabetes. Study outcomes and limitations: Shortening that was moderate but significant affected the TCRB CDR3s of Type 1 diabetes patients in all four CD4+ subsets.

Expressed TCRB transcripts were sequenced after all isolated RNA was converted to cDNA. Sequencing was performed with immunoSEQ multiplex PCR; in TCRdb, only in-frame clones are kept and a portion is missing. Of about 700,000 clones in the sample, around 15% were seen once. Their cognate antigens are unknown. Material for sequencing was naive CD4+ T cells from blood. These receptors originate from a man between 18 and 35 years old with type 1 diabetes.

This clone has a handful of counts. The chain uses TRBV6-5 and TRBJ2-3; D may be TRBD1 or TRBD2 (5 bases each). This CDR3 has 15 amino acids. Germline V CDR1 and CDR2: MNHEY, SVGAGI. V was clipped by 2 bases and J by 6 bases, with 15 bases between them. The CDR3 bases are TGTGCCAGCAGTTACCAAACAGTTGGGGGTGATACGCAGTATTTT. Amino acid sequence: CASSYQTVGGDTQYF.

This clone was seen a few times. The CDR3 sequence: CASRLYDRSDSPLHF. DNA of the CDR3: TGCGCCAGCAGATTATACGACAGGTCCGACTCACCCCTCCACTTT. V gene TRBV5-1 combines with J gene TRBJ1-6, with D possibly being TRBD1 (6 bases). The V gene's germline CDR1 is SGHRS and CDR2 YFSETQ. The length of the CDR3 is 15 residues. Trimming stripped 5 bases from V and 10 bases from J, with 19 bases between.

The gene calls are TRBV30 and TRBJ2-5; D remains ambiguous. V lost 5 bases and J 3 bases, leaving 7 bases between the germline ends. This CDR3 region has 11 residues. CDR1 GTSNPN and CDR2 SVGIG come from the germline V gene (reference sequence). CDR3 in amino acids: CAWAGEETQYF. CDR3 nucleotide sequence: TGTGCCTGGGCTGGGGAAGAGACCCAGTACTTC.

The gene calls are TRBV2 and TRBJ1-4; 7 bases agree with TRBD1. This CDR3 spans 13 amino acids. Trimming cost V 10 bases and J 2 bases; bases outside gene matches: 4. CDR1 and CDR2 from the germline V gene are SNHLY and FYNNEI. CDR3 sequence: CATMDRTNEKLFF. The DNA for the CDR3 is TGTGCCACTATGGACAGGACTAATGAAAAACTGTTTTTT.

V gene TRBV5-6 combines with J gene TRBJ1-2, with a tentative D call TRBD1 (6 bases). Trimming removed 5 bases at V and 4 bases at J, with 12 bases between. Germline CDR1 is SGHDT and CDR2 is YYEEEE. This CDR3 comprises 13 residues. For the CDR3, the DNA is TGTGCCAGCAGGGCAACAGGGATCTATGGCTACACCTTC. Protein product: CASRATGIYGYTF.

The chain joins TRBV7-2 to TRBJ2-5; possible D gene TRBD2, 6 bases. Germline V gives CDR1 SGHTA, CDR2 FQGNSA. This CDR3 is 14 amino acids long. Trimming removed 5 bases at V and 5 bases at J, with 15 bases between. The CDR3 DNA sequence: TGTGCCAGCAGCACCGGGACTCTGCCGGAGACCCAGTACTTC. Protein: CASSTGTLPETQYF.

This chain connects TRBV2 to TRBJ2-2; no definite D call. The CDR3 has 13 amino acids. V was cut by 6 bases and J by 7 bases, with 12 bases left in between. Germline V gene lookup returns CDR1 SNHLY and CDR2 FYNNEI. In DNA form, the CDR3 reads TGTGCCAGCAGGAGGCTAGTCAGCGGGGAGCTGTTTTTT. It yields the protein CASRRLVSGELFF.

V usage is TRBV5-1 and J usage is TRBJ2-7; 11 nucleotides align to TRBD1. Germline CDR1 is SGHRS and CDR2 is YFSETQ. Germline trimming cut 7 bases from V and 3 bases from J; bases unmatched to any gene: 9. The CDR3 has 15 residues. The CDR3 region is CASPPTGTGGYEQYF. CDR3 coding DNA: TGCGCCAGCCCCCCGACAGGGACAGGGGGCTACGAGCAGTACTTC.

This clone was detected a few times. This rearrangement joins TRBV30 to TRBJ1-1; 10 bases are a match to TRBD1. The germline CDR1 and CDR2 sequences are GTSNPN and SVGIG (reference sequence). With V trimmed by 0 bases and J by 6 bases, 7 bases remained unmatched. The CDR3 totals 15 residues. The CDR3: CAWSVGTGVNAEAFF. For the CDR3, the DNA is TGTGCCTGGAGTGTAGGGACAGGGGTCAATGCTGAAGCTTTCTTT. Based on the CDR3 plus reference TRBV30 and TRBJ1-1, the full variable domain is SQTIHQWPATLVQPVGSPLSLECTVEGTSNPNLYWYRQAAGRGLQLLFYSVGIGQISSEVPQNLSASRPQDRQFILSSKKLLLSDSGFYLCAWSVGTGVNAEAFFGQGTRLTVV.

This clone appeared a few times. This chain links TRBV4-2 with TRBJ2-3; 7 bases match TRBD1. Germline assignment: CDR1 LGHNA and CDR2 YNFKEQ. V shed 2 bases and J 6 bases; nucleotides not matched to a gene: 8. The CDR3 has 15 residues. The chain's CDR3 is CASSQPSRGQDTQYF. In DNA form, the CDR3 reads TGTGCCAGCAGCCAACCCTCTAGGGGGCAGGATACGCAGTATTTT.

This rearrangement joins TRBV7-9 to TRBJ2-5; 14 nucleotides agree with TRBD2. J lost 3 bases, V lost 3 bases, and 3 bases had no gene match. CDR1 and CDR2 (germline): SEHNR, FQNEAQ (reference sequence). CDR3 length equals 16 residues. CDR3 amino acids: CASSFGTSGGEETQYF. As DNA, the CDR3 is TGTGCCAGCAGCTTTGGGACTAGCGGGGGTGAAGAGACCCAGTACTTC.

In this sample, this clone turned up a few times. This chain joins TRBV6-6 and TRBJ2-5; maybe TRBD1 (6 bases). The CDR3 is 13 residues long. V was pared by 11 bases and J by 5 bases, with 18 bases between. Germline V gene data show CDR1 as MNHNY and CDR2 as SVGAGI (reference sequence). The CDR3 here is CAVRQAQVETQYF. DNA for the CDR3: TGTGCCGTCCGACAGGCCCAGGTGGAGACCCAGTACTTC.

This clone was counted many times. J is TRBJ1-6 and V is TRBV23-1; TRBD1 is a possible D gene (5 bases). TRBV23-1 is sorted into the ORF group, with uncertain function. This CDR3 has 13 amino acids. Trimming stripped 6 bases from V and 8 bases from J, with 11 bases between. The CDR3 sequence is CASRPRGYSPLHF. DNA of the CDR3: TGCGCCAGCAGACCAAGGGGCTATTCACCCCTCCACTTT.

J is TRBJ2-3 and V is TRBV7-2; D tentatively reads TRBD1 or TRBD2 (5 bases each). CDR1 and CDR2 (germline): SGHTA, FQGNSA. The CDR3 is made up of 18 amino acids. V was pared by 5 bases and J by 0 bases, with 21 bases between. CDR3 residues: CASSLNRGLWQSTDTQYF. The CDR3 region has the DNA TGTGCCAGCAGCCTCAACCGGGGCCTCTGGCAGAGCACAGATACGCAGTATTTT.

This chain joins TRBV5-1 and TRBJ2-3; 7 bases fit TRBD2. The CDR3 runs to 16 residues. Germline CDR1 SGHRS, CDR2 YFSETQ. V was clipped by 6 bases and J by 4 bases; unmatched bases: 14. CDR3 in DNA: TGCGCCAGCACCTCAATAGCGGGTAGCACGGCAGATACGCAGTATTTT. Its translation: CASTSIAGSTADTQYF.

The chain uses TRBV6-1 and TRBJ2-1; D is unresolved. Germline CDR1 MNHNS, CDR2 SASEGT. This CDR3 spans 13 amino acids. Trimming removed 8 bases from V and 0 bases from J, with 8 bases in between. This chain's CDR3 is CASRVSSYNEQFF. The CDR3 DNA reads as TGTGCCAGCCGGGTAAGCTCCTACAATGAGCAGTTCTTC.

The chain links TRBV2 to TRBJ2-3; D is uncertain. Trimming stripped 7 bases from V and 2 bases from J, with 7 bases between. The germline V gene has CDR1 SNHLY and CDR2 FYNNEI. The CDR3 has 12 amino acids. The CDR3 protein is CASKQDTDTQYF. In DNA, the CDR3 is TGTGCCAGCAAGCAGGACACAGATACGCAGTATTTT.

V gene TRBV19 combines with J gene TRBJ1-2, with unresolved D. The CDR3 sequence is 12 residues long. V was trimmed by 11 bases and J by 4 bases, leaving 14 bases between them. Germline V gives CDR1 LNHDA, CDR2 SQIVND (reference sequence). In DNA form, the CDR3 reads TGTGCCGTCAGTTCCTCCGCCTATGGCTACACCTTC. Amino acid sequence: CAVSSSAYGYTF. The full variable domain, in which reference TRBV19 and TRBJ1-2 provide the parts outside the CDR3, is DGGITQSPKYLFRKEGQNVTLSCEQNLNHDAMYWYRQDPGQGLRLIYYSQIVNDFQKGDIAEGYSVSREKKESFPLTVTSAQKNPTAFYLCAVSSSAYGYTFGSGTRLTVV.